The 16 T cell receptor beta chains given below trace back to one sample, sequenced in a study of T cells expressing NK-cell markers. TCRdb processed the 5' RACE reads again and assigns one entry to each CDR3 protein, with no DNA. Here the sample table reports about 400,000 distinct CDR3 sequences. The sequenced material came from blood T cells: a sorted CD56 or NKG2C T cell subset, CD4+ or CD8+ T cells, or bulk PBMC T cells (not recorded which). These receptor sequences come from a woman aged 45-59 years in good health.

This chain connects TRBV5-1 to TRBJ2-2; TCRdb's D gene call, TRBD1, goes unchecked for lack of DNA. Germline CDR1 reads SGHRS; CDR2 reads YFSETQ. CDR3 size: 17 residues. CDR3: CASSRPGQGPTTGELFF.

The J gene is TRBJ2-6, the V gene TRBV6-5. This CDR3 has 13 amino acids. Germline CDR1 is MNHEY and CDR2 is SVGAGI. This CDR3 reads CASSEGIGNVLTF.

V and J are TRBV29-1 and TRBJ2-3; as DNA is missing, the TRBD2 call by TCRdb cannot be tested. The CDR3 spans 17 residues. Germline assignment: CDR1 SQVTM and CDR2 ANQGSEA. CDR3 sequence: CSVKIPISGSMADTQYF.

The CDR3 loop reads CAWSLQGRTYEQYF. The V gene is TRBV30, the J gene TRBJ2-7. The germline V gene has CDR1 GTSNPN and CDR2 SVGIG (reference sequence). This CDR3 region has 14 residues.

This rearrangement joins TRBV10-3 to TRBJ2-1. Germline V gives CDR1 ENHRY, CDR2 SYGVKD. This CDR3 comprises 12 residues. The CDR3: CAISPSANEQFF.

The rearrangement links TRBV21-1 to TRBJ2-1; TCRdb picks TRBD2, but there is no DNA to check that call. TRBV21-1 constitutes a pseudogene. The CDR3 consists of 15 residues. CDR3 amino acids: CANYLSGIGDNEQFF.

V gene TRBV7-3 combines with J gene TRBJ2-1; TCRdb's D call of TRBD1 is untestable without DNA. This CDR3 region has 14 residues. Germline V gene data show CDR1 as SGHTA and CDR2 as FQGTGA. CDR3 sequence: CASSLQGNDNEQFF. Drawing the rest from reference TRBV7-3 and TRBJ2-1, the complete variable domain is GAGVSQTPSNKVTEKGKYVELRCDPISGHTALYWYRQSLGQGPEFLIYFQGTGAADDSGLPNDRFFAVRPEGSVSTLKIQRTERGDSAVYLCASSLQGNDNEQFFGPGTRLTVL.

The CDR3 protein is CASSGSVWYEQYF. The chain is built from TRBV6-2 or TRBV6-3 and TRBJ2-7. The CDR3 is made up of 13 amino acids. Germline V gene data show CDR1 as MNHEY and CDR2 as SVGEGT.

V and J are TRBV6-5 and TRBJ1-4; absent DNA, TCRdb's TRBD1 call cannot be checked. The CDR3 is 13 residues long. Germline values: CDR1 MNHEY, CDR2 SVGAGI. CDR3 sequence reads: CASSGTGDEKLFF.

CDR3 in amino acids: CASSPRGSTEQFF. This chain connects TRBV6-5 to TRBJ2-1; the TRBD1 assignment by TCRdb is unverifiable without DNA. The CDR3 spans 13 residues. Germline assignment: CDR1 MNHEY and CDR2 SVGAGI.

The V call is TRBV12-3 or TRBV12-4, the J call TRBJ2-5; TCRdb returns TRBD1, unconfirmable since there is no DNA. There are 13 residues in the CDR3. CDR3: CASSQNRAETQYF.

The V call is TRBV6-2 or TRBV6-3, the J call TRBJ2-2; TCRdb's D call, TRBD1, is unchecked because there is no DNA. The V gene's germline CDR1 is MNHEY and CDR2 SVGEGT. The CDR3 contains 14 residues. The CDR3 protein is CASTDTRGTGELFF.

This CDR3 reads CATSDLAGPNTGELFF. This chain joins TRBV24-1 and TRBJ2-2. The CDR3 loop spans 16 amino acids. Looked up from germline, CDR1 is KGHDR and CDR2 is SFDVKD.

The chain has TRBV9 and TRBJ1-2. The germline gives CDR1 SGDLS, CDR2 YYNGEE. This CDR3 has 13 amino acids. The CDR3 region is CASSVEASHGYTF.

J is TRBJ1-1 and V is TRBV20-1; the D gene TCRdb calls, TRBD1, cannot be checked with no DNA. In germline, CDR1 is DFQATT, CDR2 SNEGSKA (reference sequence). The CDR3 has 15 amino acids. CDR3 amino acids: CSARDGSGSFTEAFF.

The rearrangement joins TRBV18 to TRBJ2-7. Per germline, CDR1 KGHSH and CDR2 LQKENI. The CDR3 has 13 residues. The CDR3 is CASSPRDIYEQYF.